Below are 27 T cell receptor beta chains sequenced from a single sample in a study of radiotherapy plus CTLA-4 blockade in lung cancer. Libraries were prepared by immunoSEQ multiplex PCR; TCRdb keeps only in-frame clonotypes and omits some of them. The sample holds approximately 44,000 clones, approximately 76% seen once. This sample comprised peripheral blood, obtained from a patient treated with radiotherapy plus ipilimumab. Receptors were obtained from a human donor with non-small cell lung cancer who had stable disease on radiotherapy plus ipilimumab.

CDR3 nucleotides: TGTGCCAGCAGTTCTCAGAGCTACGAGCAGTACTTC. Translation: CASSSQSYEQYF. This chain links TRBV2 with TRBJ2-7, with D unclear. V was clipped by 5 bases and J by 3 bases, with 8 bases between them. Looked up from germline, CDR1 is SNHLY and CDR2 is FYNNEI. This CDR3 has 12 residues.

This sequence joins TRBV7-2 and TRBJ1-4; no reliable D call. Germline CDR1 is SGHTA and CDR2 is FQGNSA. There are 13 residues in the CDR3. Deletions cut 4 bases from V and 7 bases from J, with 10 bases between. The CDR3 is CASSWERSEKLFF. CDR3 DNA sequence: TGTGCCAGCAGCTGGGAGCGCTCTGAAAAACTGTTTTTT.

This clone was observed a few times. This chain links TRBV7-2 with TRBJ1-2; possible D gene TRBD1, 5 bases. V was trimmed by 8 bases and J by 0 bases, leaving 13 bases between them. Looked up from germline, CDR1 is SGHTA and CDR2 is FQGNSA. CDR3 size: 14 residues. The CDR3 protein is CASSEDTPNYGYTF. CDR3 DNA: TGTGCCAGCTCCGAGGACACCCCTAACTATGGCTACACCTTC. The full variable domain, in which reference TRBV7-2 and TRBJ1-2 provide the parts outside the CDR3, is GAGVSQSPSNKVTEKGKDVELRCDPISGHTALYWYRQSLGQGLEFLIYFQGNSAPDKSGLPSDRFSAERTGGSVSTLTIQRTQQEDSAVYLCASSEDTPNYGYTFGSGTRLTVV.

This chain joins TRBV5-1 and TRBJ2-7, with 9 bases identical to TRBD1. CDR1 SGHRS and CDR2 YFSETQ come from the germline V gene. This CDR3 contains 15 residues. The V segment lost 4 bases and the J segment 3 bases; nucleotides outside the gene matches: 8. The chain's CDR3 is CASSIDGTGNYEQYF. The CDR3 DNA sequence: TGCGCCAGCAGCATCGATGGGACAGGGAACTACGAGCAGTACTTC.

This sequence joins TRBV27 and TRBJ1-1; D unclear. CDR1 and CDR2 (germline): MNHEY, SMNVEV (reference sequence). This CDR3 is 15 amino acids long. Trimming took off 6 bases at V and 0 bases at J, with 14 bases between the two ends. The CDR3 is CASRTPLSMNTEAFF. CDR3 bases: TGTGCCAGCAGGACACCCTTATCTATGAACACTGAAGCTTTCTTT.

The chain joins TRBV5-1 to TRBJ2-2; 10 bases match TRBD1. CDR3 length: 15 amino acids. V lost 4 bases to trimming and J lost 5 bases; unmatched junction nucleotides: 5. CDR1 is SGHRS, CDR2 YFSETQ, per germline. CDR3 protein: CASSRGTGATGELFF. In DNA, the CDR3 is TGCGCCAGCAGCCGTGGGACAGGGGCTACCGGGGAGCTGTTTTTT.

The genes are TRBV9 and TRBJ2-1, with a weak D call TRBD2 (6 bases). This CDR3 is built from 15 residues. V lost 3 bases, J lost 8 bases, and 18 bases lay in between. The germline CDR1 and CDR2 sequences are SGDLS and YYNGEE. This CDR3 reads CASSDSGLGRDEQFF. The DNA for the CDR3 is TGTGCCAGCAGCGACAGCGGGTTGGGCAGAGATGAGCAGTTCTTC. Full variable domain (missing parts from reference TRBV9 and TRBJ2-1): DSGVTQTPKHLITATGQRVTLRCSPRSGDLSVYWYQQSLDQGLQFLIQYYNGEERAKGNILERFSAQQFPDLHSELNLSSLELGDSALYFCASSDSGLGRDEQFFGPGTRLTVL.

CDR3 region: CASSQETGYSPLHF. In DNA, the CDR3 is TGCGCCAGCAGCCAAGAAACAGGGTATTCACCCCTCCACTTT. V is TRBV4-1 and J is TRBJ1-6, with D possibly matching TRBD1 (6 bases). The germline CDR1 and CDR2 sequences are MGHRA and YSYEKL. This CDR3 comprises 14 residues. Trimming pared 0 bases from V and 8 bases from J, leaving 8 bases between.

The CDR3: CASSLWDGRSSYNSPLHF. The DNA of the CDR3 is TGTGCCAGCAGTTTATGGGATGGACGCAGCTCCTATAATTCACCCCTCCACTTT. The V gene is TRBV27, the J gene TRBJ1-6; D unresolved. The CDR3 runs 18 residues. V shed 1 base and J shed 0 bases, with 13 bases lying between them. Germline assignment: CDR1 MNHEY and CDR2 SMNVEV (reference sequence).

CDR3 DNA: TGTGCCAGCAGCCAGAGTTGGTCTGAAGCTTTCTTT. Residues: CASSQSWSEAFF. The chain links TRBV7-8 to TRBJ1-1, with D unclear. The V gene's germline CDR1 is SGHVS and CDR2 FQNEAQ. There are 12 residues in the CDR3. Trimming took off 5 bases at V and 6 bases at J, with 10 bases between the two ends.

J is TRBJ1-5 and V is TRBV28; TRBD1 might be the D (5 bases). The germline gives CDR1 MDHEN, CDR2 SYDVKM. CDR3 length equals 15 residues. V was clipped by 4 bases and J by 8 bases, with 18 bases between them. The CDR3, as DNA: TGTGCCAGCAGTTCATCGGGGCGGCAGACAGAGCCCCAGCATTTT. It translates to CASSSSGRQTEPQHF.

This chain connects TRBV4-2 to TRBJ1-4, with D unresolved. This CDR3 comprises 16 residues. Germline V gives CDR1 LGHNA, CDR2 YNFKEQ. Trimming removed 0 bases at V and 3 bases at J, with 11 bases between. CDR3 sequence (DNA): TGTGCCAGCAGCCAAGATTTGGCCGAATCTAATGAAAAACTGTTTTTT. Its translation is CASSQDLAESNEKLFF.

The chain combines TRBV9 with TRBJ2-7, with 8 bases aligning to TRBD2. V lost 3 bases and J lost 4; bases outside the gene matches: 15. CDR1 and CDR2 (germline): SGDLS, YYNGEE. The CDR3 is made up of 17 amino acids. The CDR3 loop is CASSAQFGAGGLYEQYF. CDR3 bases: TGTGCCAGCAGCGCCCAGTTTGGGGCGGGGGGTCTTTACGAGCAGTACTTC.

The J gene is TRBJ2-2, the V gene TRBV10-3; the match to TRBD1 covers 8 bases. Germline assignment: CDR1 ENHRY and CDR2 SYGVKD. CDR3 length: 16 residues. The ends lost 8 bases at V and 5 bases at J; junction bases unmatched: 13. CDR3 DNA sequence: TGTGCCATCGACTTAGACAGGGGCCGAAGAACCGGGGAGCTGTTTTTT. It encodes CAIDLDRGRRTGELFF.

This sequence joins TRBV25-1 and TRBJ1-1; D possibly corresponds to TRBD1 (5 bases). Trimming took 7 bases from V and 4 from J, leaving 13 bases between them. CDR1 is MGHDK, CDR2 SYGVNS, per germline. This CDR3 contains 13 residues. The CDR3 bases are TGTGCCAGCACCCCCCCCGGGGGCACTGAAGCTTTCTTT. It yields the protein CASTPPGGTEAFF.

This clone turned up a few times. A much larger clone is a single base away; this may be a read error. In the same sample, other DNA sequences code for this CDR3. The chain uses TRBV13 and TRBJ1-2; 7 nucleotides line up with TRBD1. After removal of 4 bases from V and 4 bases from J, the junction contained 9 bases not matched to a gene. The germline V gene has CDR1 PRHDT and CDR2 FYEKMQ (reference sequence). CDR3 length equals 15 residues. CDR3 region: CASSSGQGGGYGYTF. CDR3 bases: TGTGCCAGCAGCTCGGGCCAGGGGGGGGGCTATGGCTACACCTTC.

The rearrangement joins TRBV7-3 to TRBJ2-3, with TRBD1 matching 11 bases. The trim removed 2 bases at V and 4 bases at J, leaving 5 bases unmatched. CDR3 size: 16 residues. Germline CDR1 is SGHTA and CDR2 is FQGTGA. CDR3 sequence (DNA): TGTGCCAGCAGCTTAGGACAGGGGGCGCGCGCAGATACGCAGTATTTT. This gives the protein CASSLGQGARADTQYF.

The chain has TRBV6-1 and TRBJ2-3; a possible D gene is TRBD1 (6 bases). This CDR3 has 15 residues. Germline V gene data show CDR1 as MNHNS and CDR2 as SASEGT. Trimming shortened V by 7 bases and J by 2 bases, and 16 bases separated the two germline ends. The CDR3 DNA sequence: TGTGCCAGCAACCCGTTCGGACAGCCCACAGATACGCAGTATTTT. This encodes CASNPFGQPTDTQYF.

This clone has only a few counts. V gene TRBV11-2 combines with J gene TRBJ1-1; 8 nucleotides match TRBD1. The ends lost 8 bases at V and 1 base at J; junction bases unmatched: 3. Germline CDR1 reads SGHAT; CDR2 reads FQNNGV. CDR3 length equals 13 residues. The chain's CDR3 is CASGGQGNTEAFF. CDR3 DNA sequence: TGTGCCAGCGGTGGACAGGGGAACACTGAAGCTTTCTTT.

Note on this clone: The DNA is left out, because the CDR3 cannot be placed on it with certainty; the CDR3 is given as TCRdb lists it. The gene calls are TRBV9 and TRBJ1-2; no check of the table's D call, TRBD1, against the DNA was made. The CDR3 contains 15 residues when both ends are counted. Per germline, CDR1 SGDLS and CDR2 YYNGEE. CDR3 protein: CASSVVGQGIPPLAF.

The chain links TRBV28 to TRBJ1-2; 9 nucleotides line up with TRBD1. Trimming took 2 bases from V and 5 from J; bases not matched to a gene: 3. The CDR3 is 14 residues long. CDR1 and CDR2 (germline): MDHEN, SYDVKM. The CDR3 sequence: CASSLQTGGYGYTF. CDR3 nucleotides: TGTGCCAGCAGTTTACAGACAGGGGGATATGGCTACACCTTC.

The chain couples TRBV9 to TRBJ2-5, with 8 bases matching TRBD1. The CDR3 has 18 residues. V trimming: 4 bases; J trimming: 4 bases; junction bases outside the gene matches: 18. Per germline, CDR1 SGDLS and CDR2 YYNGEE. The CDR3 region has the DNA TGTGCCAGCAGCACGTCGACAGGGGCGGGGATAGTCCCAGAGACCCAGTACTTC. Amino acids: CASSTSTGAGIVPETQYF.

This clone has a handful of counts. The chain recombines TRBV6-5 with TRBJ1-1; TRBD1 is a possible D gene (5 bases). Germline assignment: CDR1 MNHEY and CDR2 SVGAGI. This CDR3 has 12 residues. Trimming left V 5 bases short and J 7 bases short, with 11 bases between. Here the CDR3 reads CASSPGPNEAFF. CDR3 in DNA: TGTGCCAGCAGTCCGGGACCGAATGAAGCTTTCTTT.

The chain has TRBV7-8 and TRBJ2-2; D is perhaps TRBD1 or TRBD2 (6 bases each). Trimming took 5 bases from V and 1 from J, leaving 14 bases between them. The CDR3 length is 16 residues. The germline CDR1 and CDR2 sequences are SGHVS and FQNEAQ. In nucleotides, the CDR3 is TGTGCCAGCAGCACAAAAGGGGGGCAGAACACCGGGGAGCTGTTTTTT. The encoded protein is CASSTKGGQNTGELFF.

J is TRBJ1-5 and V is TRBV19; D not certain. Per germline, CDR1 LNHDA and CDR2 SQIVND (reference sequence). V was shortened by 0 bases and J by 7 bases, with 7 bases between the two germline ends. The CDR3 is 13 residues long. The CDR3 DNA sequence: TGTGCCAGTAGTATAGATCTATGGCAGCCCCAGCATTTT. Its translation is CASSIDLWQPQHF. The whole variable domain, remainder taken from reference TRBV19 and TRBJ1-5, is DGGITQSPKYLFRKEGQNVTLSCEQNLNHDAMYWYRQDPGQGLRLIYYSQIVNDFQKGDIAEGYSVSREKKESFPLTVTSAQKNPTAFYLCASSIDLWQPQHFGDGTRLSIL.

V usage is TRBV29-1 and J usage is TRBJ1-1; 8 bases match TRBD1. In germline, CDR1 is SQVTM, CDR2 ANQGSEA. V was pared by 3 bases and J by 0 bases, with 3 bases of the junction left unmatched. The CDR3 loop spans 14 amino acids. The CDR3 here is CSVDGTGLNTEAFF. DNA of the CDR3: TGCAGCGTTGACGGGACAGGATTGAACACTGAAGCTTTCTTT.

CDR3 in amino acids: CASSPGTGGFGYGYTF. The CDR3 DNA reads TGTGCCAGCAGCCCCGGGACAGGGGGTTTCGGCTATGGCTACACCTTC. The chain employs TRBV6-6 and TRBJ1-2; 11 positions agree with TRBD1. This CDR3 has 16 residues. Germline V CDR1 and CDR2: MNHNY, SVGAGI (reference sequence). J lost 4 bases, V lost 6 bases, and 10 bases had no gene match.